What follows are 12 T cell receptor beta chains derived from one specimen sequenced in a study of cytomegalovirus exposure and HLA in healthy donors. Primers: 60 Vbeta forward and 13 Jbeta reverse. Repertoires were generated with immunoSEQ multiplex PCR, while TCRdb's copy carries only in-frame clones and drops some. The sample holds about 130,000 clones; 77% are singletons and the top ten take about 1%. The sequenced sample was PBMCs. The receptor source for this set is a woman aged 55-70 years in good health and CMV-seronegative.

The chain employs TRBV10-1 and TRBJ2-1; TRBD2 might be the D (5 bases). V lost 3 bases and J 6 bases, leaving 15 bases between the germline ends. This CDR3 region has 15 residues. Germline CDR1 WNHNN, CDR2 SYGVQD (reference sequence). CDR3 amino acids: CASSDLGRGVNEQFF. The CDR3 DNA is TGCGCCAGCAGTGATTTGGGGAGAGGAGTCAATGAGCAGTTCTTC.

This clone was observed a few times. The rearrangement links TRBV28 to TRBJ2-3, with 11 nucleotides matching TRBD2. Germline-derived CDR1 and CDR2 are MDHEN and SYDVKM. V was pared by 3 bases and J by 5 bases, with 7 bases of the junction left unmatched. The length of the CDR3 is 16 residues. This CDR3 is CASSLETSGAVDTQYF. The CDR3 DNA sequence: TGTGCCAGCAGTTTGGAGACTAGCGGGGCGGTAGATACGCAGTATTTT.

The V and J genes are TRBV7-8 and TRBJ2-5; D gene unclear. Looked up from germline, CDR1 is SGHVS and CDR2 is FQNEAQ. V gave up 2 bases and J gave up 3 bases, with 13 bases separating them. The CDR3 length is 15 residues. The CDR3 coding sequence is TGTGCCAGCAGCTTATGGCGGAACACCAAAGAGACCCAGTACTTC. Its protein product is CASSLWRNTKETQYF.

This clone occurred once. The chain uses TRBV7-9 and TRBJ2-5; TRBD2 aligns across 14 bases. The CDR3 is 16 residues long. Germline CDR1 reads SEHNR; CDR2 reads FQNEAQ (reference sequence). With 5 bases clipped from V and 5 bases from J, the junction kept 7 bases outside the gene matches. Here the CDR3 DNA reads TGTGCCAGCAGCAGACTAGCGGGAGGGCCGTGGGAGACCCAGTACTTC. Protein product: CASSRLAGGPWETQYF.

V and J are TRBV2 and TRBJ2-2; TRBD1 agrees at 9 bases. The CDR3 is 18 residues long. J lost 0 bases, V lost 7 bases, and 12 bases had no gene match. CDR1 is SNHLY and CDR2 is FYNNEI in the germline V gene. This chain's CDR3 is CASNKRDRASANTGELFF. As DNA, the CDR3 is TGTGCCAGCAACAAACGGGACAGGGCATCAGCGAACACCGGGGAGCTGTTTTTT.

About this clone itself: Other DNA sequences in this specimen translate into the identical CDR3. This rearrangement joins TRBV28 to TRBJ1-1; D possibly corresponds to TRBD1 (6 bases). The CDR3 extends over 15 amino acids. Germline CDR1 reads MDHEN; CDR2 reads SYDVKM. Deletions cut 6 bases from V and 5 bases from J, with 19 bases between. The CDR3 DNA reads TGTGCCAGCAGCCAGACACTAGAGGGGGGGACTGAAGCTTTCTTT. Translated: CASSQTLEGGTEAFF.

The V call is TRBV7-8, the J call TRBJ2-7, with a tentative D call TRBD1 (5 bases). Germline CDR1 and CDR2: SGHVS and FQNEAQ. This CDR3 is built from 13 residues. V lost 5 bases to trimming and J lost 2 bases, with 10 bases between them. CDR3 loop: CASSPDRAYEQYF. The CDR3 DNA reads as TGTGCCAGCAGCCCTGACAGAGCCTACGAGCAGTACTTC.

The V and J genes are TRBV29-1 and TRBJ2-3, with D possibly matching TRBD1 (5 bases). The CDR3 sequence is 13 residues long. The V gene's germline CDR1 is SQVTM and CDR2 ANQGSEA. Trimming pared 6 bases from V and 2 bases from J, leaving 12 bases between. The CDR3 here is CSVKDRITDTQYF. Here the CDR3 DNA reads TGCAGCGTCAAAGACAGAATCACAGATACGCAGTATTTT.

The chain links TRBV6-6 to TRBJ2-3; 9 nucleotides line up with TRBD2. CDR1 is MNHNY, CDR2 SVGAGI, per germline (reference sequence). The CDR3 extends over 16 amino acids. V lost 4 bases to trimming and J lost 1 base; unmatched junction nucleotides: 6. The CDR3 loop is CASSSLAGFRTDTQYF. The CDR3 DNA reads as TGTGCCAGCAGTTCGCTAGCGGGATTCCGCACAGATACGCAGTATTTT.

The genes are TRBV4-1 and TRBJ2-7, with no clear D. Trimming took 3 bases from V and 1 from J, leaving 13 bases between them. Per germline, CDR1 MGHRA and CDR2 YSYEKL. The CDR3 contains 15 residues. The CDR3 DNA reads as TGCGCCAGCAGCCAGTTACAGATGTTATCCTACGAGCAGTACTTC. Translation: CASSQLQMLSYEQYF.

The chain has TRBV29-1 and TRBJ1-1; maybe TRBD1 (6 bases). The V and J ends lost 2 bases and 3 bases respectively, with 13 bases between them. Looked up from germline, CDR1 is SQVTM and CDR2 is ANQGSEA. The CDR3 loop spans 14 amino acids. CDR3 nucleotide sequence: TGCAGCGTTGAATCCCCCGGGGGGCACACTGAAGCTTTCTTT. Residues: CSVESPGGHTEAFF.

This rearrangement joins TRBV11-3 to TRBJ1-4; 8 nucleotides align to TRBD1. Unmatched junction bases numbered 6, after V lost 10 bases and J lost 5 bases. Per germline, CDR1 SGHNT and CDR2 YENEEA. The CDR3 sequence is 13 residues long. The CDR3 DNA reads TGTGCCATCTGGGACAGGATAAATGAAAAACTGTTTTTT. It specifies CAIWDRINEKLFF.